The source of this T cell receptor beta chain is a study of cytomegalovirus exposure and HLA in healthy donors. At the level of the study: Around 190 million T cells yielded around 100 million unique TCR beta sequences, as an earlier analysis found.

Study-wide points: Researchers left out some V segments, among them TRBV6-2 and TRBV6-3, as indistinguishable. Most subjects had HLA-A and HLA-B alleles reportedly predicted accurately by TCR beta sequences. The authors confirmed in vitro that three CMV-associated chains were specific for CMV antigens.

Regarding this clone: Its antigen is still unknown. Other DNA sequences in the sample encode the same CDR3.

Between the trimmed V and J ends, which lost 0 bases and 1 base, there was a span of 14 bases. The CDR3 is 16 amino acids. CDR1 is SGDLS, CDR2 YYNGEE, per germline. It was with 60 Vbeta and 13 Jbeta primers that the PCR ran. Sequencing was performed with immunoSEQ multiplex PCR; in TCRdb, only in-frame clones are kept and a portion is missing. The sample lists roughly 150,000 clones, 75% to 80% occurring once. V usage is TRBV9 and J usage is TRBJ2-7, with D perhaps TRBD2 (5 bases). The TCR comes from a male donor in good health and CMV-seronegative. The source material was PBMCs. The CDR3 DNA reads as TGTGCCAGCAGCGTAGGCCTTAGCGCAGATTCCTACGAGCAGTACTTC. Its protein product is CASSVGLSADSYEQYF.